What follows are 21 T cell receptor beta chains derived from one specimen sequenced in a study of blood T cells in healthy people across ages. Primers used in a second PCR of about 6 to 12 cycles were a sample-barcoded 5' primer and a J-beta primer mix. MiXCR, run by TCRdb on the 5' RACE reads, gives a single entry per CDR3 protein. This sample has about 1.7 million distinct CDR3 sequences, with roughly 28% found just once. Specimen: blood. All receptors derive from a woman in her 30s in good health.

The chain couples TRBV4-2 to TRBJ2-3, with a possible D match to TRBD2 (7 bases). This CDR3 is built from 14 residues. CDR1 and CDR2 (germline): LGHNA, YNFKEQ. V lost 6 bases and J lost 8, with 18 bases in between. CDR3 sequence reads: CASRGGAAQVTQYF. The CDR3 DNA reads TGTGCCAGCAGGGGGGGGGCAGCTCAGGTTACGCAGTATTTT.

On this clonotype itself: One junction end disagrees with the germline gene, perhaps due to a read error. The chain couples TRBV24-1 to TRBJ2-2; D remains unclear. This CDR3 has 12 residues. Germline CDR1 and CDR2: KGHDR and SFDVKD. DNA for the CDR3: TGTACCACCAGTACACCCACCGGGGAGCTGTTTTTT. Protein: CTTSTPTGELFF.

This chain links TRBV18 with TRBJ1-6; TRBD1 agrees at 7 bases. The germline V gene has CDR1 KGHSH and CDR2 LQKENI. This CDR3 spans 16 amino acids. The V gene end was trimmed by 2 bases and the J gene end by 7 bases; junction bases not matched to a gene: 8. The CDR3 DNA reads TGTGCCAGCTCACCAGCTACCGGGACAGCAAATTCACCCCTCCACTTT. It codes for CASSPATGTANSPLHF.

This chain links TRBV2 with TRBJ2-1; D uncertain. The CDR3 is 11 residues long. Trimming removed 5 bases from V and 8 bases from J, with 7 bases in between. Germline CDR1 SNHLY, CDR2 FYNNEI. In nucleotides, the CDR3 is TGTGCCAGCAGTCGGGTCTATGAGCAGTTCTTC. It codes for CASSRVYEQFF.

The table lists this clonotype with a few counts. This rearrangement joins TRBV28 to TRBJ2-7, with 8 bases matching TRBD2. J gave up 4 bases and V 6 bases, and 11 bases lay outside the gene matches. The CDR3 spans 15 residues. Germline V gives CDR1 MDHEN, CDR2 SYDVKM. The chain's CDR3 is CASRARGGGRYEQYF. The CDR3 region has the DNA TGTGCCAGCAGGGCAAGGGGCGGGGGGAGGTACGAGCAGTACTTC. The variable domain in full, completed from reference TRBV28 and TRBJ2-7, reads DVKVTQSSRYLVKRTGEKVFLECVQDMDHENMFWYRQDPGLGLRLIYFSYDVKMKEKGDIPEGYSVSREKKERFSLILESASTNQTSMYLCASRARGGGRYEQYFGPGTRLTVT.

The rearrangement joins TRBV7-2 to TRBJ2-3; D not certain. Trimming pared 5 bases from V and 6 bases from J, leaving 12 bases between. CDR3 length equals 13 residues. The V gene's germline CDR1 is SGHTA and CDR2 FQGNSA. The CDR3 DNA is TGTGCCAGCAGCAGTAACCAAGGGGATACGCAGTATTTT. It specifies CASSSNQGDTQYF.

The chain is built from TRBV5-1 and TRBJ1-1; the D gene is possibly TRBD1 (6 bases). Trimming took 2 bases from V and 6 from J, leaving 8 bases between them. The CDR3 has 12 residues. Looked up from germline, CDR1 is SGHRS and CDR2 is YFSETQ. The CDR3 DNA reads TGCGCCAGCAGCTTACAGGGCCCTGAAGCTTTCTTT. It encodes CASSLQGPEAFF.

Turning to this clonotype: A much larger clone lies a single base off, so this may be a read error. V and J are TRBV18 and TRBJ2-7; the match to TRBD1 covers 9 bases. V lost 2 bases and J lost 4; bases outside the gene matches: 3. This CDR3 region has 14 residues. Germline values: CDR1 KGHSH, CDR2 LQKENI. DNA of the CDR3: TGTGCCAGCTCACCATGGACAGGGGAATACGAGCAGTACTTC. Translation gives CASSPWTGEYEQYF.

The rearrangement uses TRBV4-2 and TRBJ1-6, with TRBD1 identical over 7 bases. CDR1 LGHNA and CDR2 YNFKEQ come from the germline V gene. CDR3 length: 17 amino acids. Germline trimming cut 0 bases from V and 10 bases from J; bases unmatched to any gene: 12. CDR3 loop: CASSQDMRGTVGSPLHF. The CDR3 DNA reads TGTGCCAGCAGCCAAGATATGAGAGGGACAGTGGGGTCACCCCTCCACTTT.

CDR3 bases: TGTGCCAGCAGTGAGCAAGGGGGACTTGGGGGTCAGCCCCAGCATTTT. It is translated as CASSEQGGLGGQPQHF. V usage is TRBV2 and J usage is TRBJ1-5; possibly TRBD1 for D (6 bases). Germline CDR1 and CDR2: SNHLY and FYNNEI. CDR3 size: 16 residues. The V end was cut by 3 bases, the J end by 6 bases, with 18 bases between.

This clonotype has only a few counts. CDR3 sequence (DNA): TGTGCCAGCAGCTTAAGAGGTCGGGGGAGGGCGGGGGAGACCCAGTACTTC. This encodes CASSLRGRGRAGETQYF. The chain uses TRBV7-2 and TRBJ2-7; TRBD2 matches 7 bases. The DNA end lines up better with TRBJ2-5; the J call may be wrong. CDR3 size: 17 residues. CDR1 SGHTA and CDR2 FQGNSA come from the germline V gene.

V gene TRBV29-1 combines with J gene TRBJ1-1, with TRBD1 identical over 11 bases. Per the germline V gene, CDR1 is SQVTM and CDR2 is ANQGSEA. Trimming cost V 3 bases and J 5 bases; bases outside gene matches: 2. This CDR3 contains 13 residues. The CDR3: CSVEGTGGTEAFF. The CDR3 coding sequence is TGCAGCGTTGAGGGGACAGGGGGGACTGAAGCTTTCTTT.

This clonotype was counted only a few times. The CDR3 loop reads CASGFAAEGWYRRNNEQFF. DNA for the CDR3: TGTGCTAGTGGTTTCGCAGCGGAGGGCTGGTACAGGCGGAATAATGAGCAGTTCTTC. J is TRBJ2-1 and V is TRBV12-5, with D possibly matching TRBD2 (6 bases). V was pared by 3 bases and J by 7 bases, with 28 bases between. Germline values: CDR1 LGHNT, CDR2 FRNRAP. The CDR3 loop spans 19 amino acids.

A word on this clonotype: A read error is possible here, since a much larger clone lies one base away. The V gene is TRBV29-1, the J gene TRBJ2-1; 11 nucleotides align to TRBD2. This CDR3 has 13 amino acids. The V gene's germline CDR1 is SQVTM and CDR2 ANQGSEA. Written as DNA, the CDR3 is TGTAGCATCTATGGGACTAGCGGTAATGAGCAGTTCTTC. Its protein product is CSIYGTSGNEQFF.

This clonotype has more than one count but fewer than ten. The rearrangement joins TRBV20-1 to TRBJ2-1, with 7 positions matching TRBD2. The CDR3 sequence is 15 residues long. The germline V gene encodes CDR1 DFQATT and CDR2 SNEGSKA (reference sequence). The trim removed 1 base at V and 2 bases at J, leaving 5 bases unmatched. The CDR3 DNA is TGCAGTGCTAGAGGTTCCGGGACTACCTACAATGAGCAGTTCTTC. As protein: CSARGSGTTYNEQFF.

The V and J genes are TRBV2 and TRBJ2-7; D remains ambiguous. Germline lookup yields CDR1 SNHLY and CDR2 FYNNEI. The CDR3 consists of 15 residues. Trimming removed 3 bases from V and 1 base from J, with 13 bases in between. CDR3 coding DNA: TGTGCCAGCAGTGAGGGGTTTGCCGCGTCCTACGAGCAGTACTTC. This sequence encodes CASSEGFAASYEQYF.

Concerning this clonotype: Germline and junction disagree at one end, which may indicate a read error. The chain links TRBV15 to TRBJ2-5, with a possible D match to TRBD2 (6 bases). From germline, CDR1 is LNHNV and CDR2 YYDKDF (reference sequence). CDR3 size: 14 residues. Here the CDR3 reads CATTRGWGDGTQYF. The CDR3 DNA is TGTGCCACCACCAGAGGGTGGGGGGATGGGACCCAGTACTTC.

V is TRBV6-1 and J is TRBJ2-1, with D unresolved. This CDR3 has 13 residues. The germline V gene has CDR1 MNHNS and CDR2 SASEGT. The DNA of the CDR3 is TGTGCACACGGTACGGAGTGGGGCAATGAGCAGTTCTTC. It yields the protein CAHGTEWGNEQFF.

There are many counts of this clonotype. This sequence joins TRBV12-3 or TRBV12-4 and TRBJ2-7, with 8 bases matching TRBD2. The length of the CDR3 is 16 residues. V dropped 3 bases and J dropped 0; count of bases not matched to a gene: 7. CDR3 nucleotide sequence: TGTGCCAGCAGTTTTAGTTTGCGGGAGGACTCCTACGAGCAGTACTTC. Translated: CASSFSLREDSYEQYF.

The V call is TRBV5-8, the J call TRBJ2-5, with D possibly being TRBD1 (6 bases). Trimming removed 1 base at V and 2 bases at J, with 12 bases between. Germline CDR1 is SGHTS and CDR2 is YDEGEE. The CDR3 has 15 residues. The chain's CDR3 is CASSLYTGWQETQYF. DNA of the CDR3: TGTGCCAGCAGCTTGTACACAGGGTGGCAAGAGACCCAGTACTTC. The variable domain in full, with the rest retrieved from reference TRBV5-8 and TRBJ2-5, is EAGVTQSPTHLIKTRGQQATLRCSPISGHTSVYWYQQALGLGLQFLLWYDEGEERNRGNFPPRFSGRQFPNYSSELNVNALELEDSALYLCASSLYTGWQETQYFGPGTRLLVL.

V is TRBV5-6 and J is TRBJ2-1, with 11 bases that match TRBD2. Germline CDR1 SGHDT, CDR2 YYEEEE. The CDR3 has 14 residues. With V trimmed by 4 bases and J by 13 bases, 10 bases remained unmatched. CDR3 DNA sequence: TGTGCCAGCAGCCCGACTAGCGGGGAGGAGACCCAGTTCTTC. Translating it yields CASSPTSGEETQFF. The full variable domain, with the rest looked up from reference TRBV5-6 and TRBJ2-1, is DAGVTQSPTHLIKTRGQQVTLRCSPKSGHDTVSWYQQALGQGPQFIFQYYEEEERQRGNFPDRFSGHQFPNYSSELNVNALLLGDSALYLCASSPTSGEETQFFGPGTRLTVL.